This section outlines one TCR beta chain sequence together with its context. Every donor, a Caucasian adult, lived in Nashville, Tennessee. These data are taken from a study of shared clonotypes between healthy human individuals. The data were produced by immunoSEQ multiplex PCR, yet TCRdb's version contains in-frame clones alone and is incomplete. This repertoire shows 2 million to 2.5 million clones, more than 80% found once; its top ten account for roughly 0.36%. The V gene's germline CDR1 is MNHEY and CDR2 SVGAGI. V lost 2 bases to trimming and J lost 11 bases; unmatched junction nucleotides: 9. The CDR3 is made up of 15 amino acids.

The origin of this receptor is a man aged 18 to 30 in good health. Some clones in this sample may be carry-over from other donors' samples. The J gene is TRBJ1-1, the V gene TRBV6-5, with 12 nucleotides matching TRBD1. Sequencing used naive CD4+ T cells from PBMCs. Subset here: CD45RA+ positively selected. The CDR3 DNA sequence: TGTGCCAGCAGTTACCTGGGACAGGGGGCGCTTGGGGCTTTCTTT. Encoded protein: CASSYLGQGALGAFF.